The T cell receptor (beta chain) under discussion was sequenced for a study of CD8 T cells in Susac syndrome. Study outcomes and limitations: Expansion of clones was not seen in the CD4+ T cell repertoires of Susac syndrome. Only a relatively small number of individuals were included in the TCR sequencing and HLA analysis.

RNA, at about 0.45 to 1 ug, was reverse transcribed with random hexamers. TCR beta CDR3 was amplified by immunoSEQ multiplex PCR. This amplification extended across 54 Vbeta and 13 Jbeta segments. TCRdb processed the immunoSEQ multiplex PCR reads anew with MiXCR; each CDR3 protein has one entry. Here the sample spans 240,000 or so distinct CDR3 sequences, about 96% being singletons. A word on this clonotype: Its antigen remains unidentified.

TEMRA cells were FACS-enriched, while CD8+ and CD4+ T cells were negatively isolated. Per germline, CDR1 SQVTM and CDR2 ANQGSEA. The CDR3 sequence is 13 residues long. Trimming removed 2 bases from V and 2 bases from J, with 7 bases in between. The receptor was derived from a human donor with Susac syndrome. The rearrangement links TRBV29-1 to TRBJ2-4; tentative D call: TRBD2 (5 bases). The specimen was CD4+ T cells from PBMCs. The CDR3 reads CSVEKRTKNIQYF. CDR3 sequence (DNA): TGCAGCGTTGAAAAGCGGACCAAAAACATTCAGTACTTC. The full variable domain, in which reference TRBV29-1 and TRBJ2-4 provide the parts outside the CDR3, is SAVISQKPSRDICQRGTSLTIQCQVDSQVTMMFWYRQQPGQSLTLIATANQGSEATYESGFVIDKFPISRPNLTFSTLTVSNMSPEDSSIYLCSVEKRTKNIQYFGAGTRLSVL.